This T cell receptor (beta chain) was identified in a study of T cells in tumors after PD-1 blockade. Study at large: No patient had prior checkpoint blockade, systemic immunosuppression, or radiotherapy within 4 weeks. A subset received ongoing vismodegib 150 mg daily alongside anti-PD-1 therapy. Overall study results and limits: Blood contained about 44% of the tumor's TCR clonotypes.

In the case of this clone: Its antigen is unknown.

Libraries were prepared by immunoSEQ multiplex PCR; TCRdb keeps only in-frame clonotypes and omits some of them. The table has tens of thousands of clones, roughly 73% seen once. This CDR3 contains 18 residues. Germline V CDR1 and CDR2: MNHEY, SMNVEV (reference sequence). The trim removed 4 bases at V and 1 base at J, leaving 11 bases unmatched. Sequences were derived from PBMCs, sampled after anti-PD-1 treatment. This sequence originates from a human donor with basal cell carcinoma. The chain carries TRBV27 and TRBJ2-1; 9 positions match TRBD2. The CDR3 protein is CASSSLVVAGESYNEQFF. CDR3 DNA: TGTGCCAGCAGTTCGCTAGTCGTAGCGGGAGAGTCCTACAATGAGCAGTTCTTC.